This TCR beta chain was sequenced during a study of T cells in Graves' hyperthyroidism and ophthalmopathy. The study, taken as a whole, reports: Among clonotypes expanded in thyroid above 0.001, most were also found in blood. Ophthalmopathy was separated from stable hyperthyroidism by a 13 V-J model.

This clonotype was picked up many times. Antigen: not known. Graves' hyperthyroidism without ophthalmopathy progression within 18 months was termed stable. Uncontrolled infections, other autoimmune diseases, pregnancy or lactation led to exclusion of patients. TCR beta CDR3 sequences were amplified from RNA transcripts. When the TCR CDR3 underwent first-round RT-PCR, the HTBI primer set was used. Via MiXCR, TCRdb re-called the multiplex PCR reads, giving one row per CDR3 protein. The profile shows hundreds of thousands of distinct CDR3 sequences, approximately 44% of them singletons. The V end lost 4 bases, the J end lost 0 bases, and 12 bases lay between the germline ends. This CDR3 spans 16 amino acids. From germline, CDR1 is SEHNR and CDR2 FQNEAQ (reference sequence).

The chain carries TRBV7-9 and TRBJ2-2, with D perhaps being TRBD1 or TRBD2 (5 bases each). The TCR comes from a young woman with Graves' hyperthyroidism. The sample consisted of peripheral blood or thyroid tissue (not recorded which). CDR3 nucleotide sequence: TGTGCCAGCAGCTCCCGGGACGGCACGAACACCGGGGAGCTGTTTTTT. Its protein product is CASSSRDGTNTGELFF.